This T cell receptor (beta chain) was profiled in a study of T cells expressing NK-cell markers. About the study: Seven of the eight sequenced donors were classified as HCMV-seropositive, and one was classified as seronegative.

Points from the study as a whole: In several donors, dominant clonotypes made up about 25-65% of CD3+CD56-NKG2C+ cells.

TCRdb re-called the 5' RACE reads and shows each CDR3 protein once, DNA omitted. The sample data list 150,000 or so distinct CDR3 sequences. As concerns this clonotype: Its antigen is unidentified.

CDR3 size: 16 residues. The chain couples TRBV12-3 or TRBV12-4 to TRBJ1-1. Sequencing was performed on blood T cells: a sorted CD56 or NKG2C T cell subset, CD4+ or CD8+ T cells, or bulk PBMC T cells (not recorded which). The TCR was taken from a woman aged 50 to 60 in good health. The CDR3 region is CASSLSQGRVNTEAFF.